Presented here are 29 T cell receptor beta chains from one specimen sequenced in a study of neoadjuvant anti-PD-1 for oral cavity cancer. The table came from immunoSEQ multiplex PCR; TCRdb's copy has only in-frame clones and leaves some out. The repertoire holds 15,000 to 20,000 clones, about three fifths seen once, with about 3% in the top ten. The material was PBMCs, obtained before nivolumab (anti-PD-1) treatment. These receptors came from a person aged 35-79 years with oral cavity squamous cell carcinoma.

A single count supports this clone. This chain connects TRBV5-6 to TRBJ2-3, with TRBD2 matching over 7 bases. The germline CDR1 and CDR2 sequences are SGHDT and YYEEEE. V lost 1 base to trimming and J lost 1 base; unmatched junction nucleotides: 12. CDR3 size: 18 residues. This chain's CDR3 is CASSLSGTAYLGTDTQYF. The CDR3 DNA follows: TGTGCCAGCAGCTTGAGCGGGACCGCCTATTTGGGCACAGATACGCAGTATTTT.

This clone occurred a few times. This rearrangement joins TRBV5-1 to TRBJ2-3; TRBD1 or TRBD2 may be the D gene (6 bases each). The CDR3 loop spans 15 amino acids. Germline V gene sequence: CDR1 SGHRS, CDR2 YFSETQ. V shed 0 bases and J shed 6 bases, with 14 bases lying between them. The CDR3 region is CASSLVGRGGDTQYF. CDR3 DNA: TGCGCCAGCAGCTTGGTCGGCAGGGGAGGTGATACGCAGTATTTT.

This CDR3 is CAWSVGGRIYEQYF. The DNA for the CDR3 is TGTGCCTGGAGTGTAGGCGGGAGGATCTACGAGCAGTACTTC. The V gene is TRBV30, the J gene TRBJ2-7; 8 bases fit TRBD2. The germline V gene encodes CDR1 GTSNPN and CDR2 SVGIG (reference sequence). The V and J ends lost 0 bases and 3 bases, in that order; junction bases with no gene match: 4. The CDR3 is 14 amino acids. The full variable domain, its missing parts supplied by reference TRBV30 and TRBJ2-7, is SQTIHQWPATLVQPVGSPLSLECTVEGTSNPNLYWYRQAAGRGLQLLFYSVGIGQISSEVPQNLSASRPQDRQFILSSKKLLLSDSGFYLCAWSVGGRIYEQYFGPGTRLTVT.

This clone was seen just once. V and J are TRBV2 and TRBJ2-1, with 10 bases that match TRBD2. The junction had 16 bases not matched to a gene; V was cut back by 8 bases and J by 9 bases. Germline CDR1 SNHLY, CDR2 FYNNEI. The length of the CDR3 is 16 residues. The CDR3 loop is CASGTSAREGKGEQFF. In DNA, the CDR3 is TGTGCCAGCGGGACTAGCGCCAGGGAGGGGAAAGGTGAGCAGTTCTTC.

This rearrangement joins TRBV6-5 to TRBJ2-1; the D gene is possibly TRBD1 (9 bases). Germline CDR1 and CDR2: MNHEY and SVGAGI. With 10 bases removed from V and 7 bases from J, the gap between germline ends came to 23 bases. The CDR3 runs to 15 residues. The CDR3 nucleotides are TGTGCCACCGTTGGTGGACAGGGGACTAGAAATGAGCAGTTCTTC. Protein: CATVGGQGTRNEQFF.

This clone has more than one count but fewer than ten. CDR3 sequence: CASSFGLPADGYTF. The CDR3 DNA follows: TGTGCCAGCAGTTTCGGACTCCCGGCGGATGGCTACACCTTC. The rearrangement uses TRBV6-6 and TRBJ1-2; no clear D gene. From germline, CDR1 is MNHNY and CDR2 SVGAGI (reference sequence). The CDR3 covers 14 residues. Between the trimmed V and J ends, which lost 4 bases and 6 bases, there was a span of 15 bases.

CDR3 sequence reads: CASTWGRSNQPQHF. DNA for the CDR3: TGTGCCAGCACCTGGGGACGGAGCAATCAGCCCCAGCATTTT. This sequence joins TRBV28 and TRBJ1-5, with TRBD1 as a possible D gene (5 bases). The germline V gene encodes CDR1 MDHEN and CDR2 SYDVKM. This CDR3 is 14 amino acids long. Trimming removed 7 bases at V and 1 base at J, with 11 bases between.

This CDR3 is CASSRGRALDTQYF. As DNA, the CDR3 is TGTGCCAGCAGTCGCGGGAGGGCCCTGGATACGCAGTATTTT. The chain recombines TRBV6-5 with TRBJ2-3; the match to TRBD2 covers 9 bases. Germline CDR1 MNHEY, CDR2 SVGAGI. Trimming cost V 5 bases and J 6 bases; bases outside gene matches: 6. This CDR3 has 14 amino acids.

The J gene is TRBJ2-5, the V gene TRBV6-1; TRBD1 agrees at 7 bases. CDR3 length: 13 amino acids. Trimming at V came to 7 bases and at J to 5 bases, leaving 7 bases not matched to a gene. Germline V CDR1 and CDR2: MNHNS, SASEGT. In nucleotides, the CDR3 is TGTGCCAGCACTTTCACCAGGGGGGAGACCCAGTACTTC. Its protein product is CASTFTRGETQYF.

This sequence joins TRBV7-6 and TRBJ2-7, with D possibly TRBD1 on 6 matching bases. Between the trimmed V and J ends, which lost 6 bases and 3 bases, there was a span of 12 bases. The length of the CDR3 is 13 residues. CDR1 and CDR2 from the germline V gene are SGHVS and FNYEAQ. The CDR3 DNA sequence: TGTGCCAGCAGTCAGGGGCTAGGCTACGAGCAGTACTTC. It translates to CASSQGLGYEQYF. Full variable domain (remainder filled in from reference TRBV7-6 and TRBJ2-7): GAGVSQSPRYKVTKRGQDVALRCDPISGHVSLYWYRQALGQGPEFLTYFNYEAQQDKSGLPNDRFSAERPEGSISTLTIQRTEQRDSAMYRCASSQGLGYEQYFGPGTRLTVT.

This CDR3 is CASSLEATLGYTF. DNA of the CDR3: TGTGCCAGCAGCTTGGAGGCCACCCTGGGCTACACCTTC. The chain uses TRBV5-6 and TRBJ1-2; D unclear. The CDR3 runs to 13 residues. The germline CDR1 and CDR2 sequences are SGHDT and YYEEEE. The V and J ends lost 0 bases and 8 bases respectively, with 11 bases between them.

The chain joins TRBV10-1 to TRBJ2-7; D is undetermined. Per the germline V gene, CDR1 is WNHNN and CDR2 is SYGVQD (reference sequence). V was pared by 2 bases and J by 0 bases, with 8 bases between. The length of the CDR3 is 14 residues. The CDR3 DNA follows: TGCGCCAGCAGTGAGGCGGCGGACTCCTACGAGCAGTACTTC. This encodes CASSEAADSYEQYF.

The chain is built from TRBV6-6 and TRBJ2-1; D not resolved. In germline, CDR1 is MNHNY, CDR2 SVGAGI (reference sequence). The V gene lost 6 bases and the J gene lost 2 bases, with 11 bases spanning the gap. The CDR3 has 14 amino acids. For the CDR3, the DNA is TGTGCCAGCAGCCCCCCGCCTCCCTACAATGAGCAGTTCTTC. Residues: CASSPPPPYNEQFF.

The CDR3 spells CASTLGTPGELFF. CDR3 sequence (DNA): TGTGCCAGCACCCTAGGGACTCCCGGGGAGCTGTTTTTT. This chain uses TRBV11-2 with TRBJ2-2; possibly TRBD2 for D (6 bases). Germline V lookup: CDR1 SGHAT, CDR2 FQNNGV. The length of the CDR3 is 13 residues. V lost 7 bases and J lost 6, with 12 bases in between.

The rearrangement uses TRBV25-1 and TRBJ2-7; 12 positions agree with TRBD2. Looked up from germline, CDR1 is MGHDK and CDR2 is SYGVNS. This CDR3 region has 15 residues. After removal of 5 bases from V and 7 bases from J, the junction contained 9 bases not matched to a gene. The chain's CDR3 is CASSSWTSGKDEQYF. The CDR3 nucleotides are TGTGCCAGCAGTTCTTGGACTAGCGGGAAAGATGAGCAGTACTTC.

The chain employs TRBV7-9 and TRBJ1-1; D gene uncertain. The CDR3 has 12 residues. Trimming pared 4 bases from V and 10 bases from J, leaving 13 bases between. CDR1 and CDR2 from the germline V gene are SEHNR and FQNEAQ (reference sequence). CDR3 nucleotide sequence: TGTGCCAGCAGCTACAGCGGTAGCGGAGCTTTCTTT. This gives the protein CASSYSGSGAFF.

This CDR3 is CSVGGDTEAFF. In nucleotides, the CDR3 is TGCAGCGTTGGGGGGGACACTGAAGCTTTCTTT. The genes are TRBV29-1 and TRBJ1-1; TRBD1 might be the D (5 bases). The CDR3 covers 11 residues. Trimming cost V 4 bases and J 3 bases, with 6 bases left between them. Germline lookup yields CDR1 SQVTM and CDR2 ANQGSEA.

The chain recombines TRBV11-3 with TRBJ1-1, with a tentative D call TRBD1 (6 bases). Germline CDR1 reads SGHNT; CDR2 reads YENEEA. With 5 bases removed from V and 1 base from J, the gap between germline ends came to 17 bases. The CDR3 is 16 residues long. CDR3 loop: CASSHRASMSNTEAFF. The CDR3, as DNA: TGTGCCAGCAGCCACAGGGCCTCAATGTCGAACACTGAAGCTTTCTTT.

This clone appeared once. The J gene is TRBJ1-2, the V gene TRBV6-1, with TRBD1 identical over 7 bases. CDR3 length: 13 residues. Germline CDR1 reads MNHNS; CDR2 reads SASEGT. V was clipped by 6 bases and J by 0 bases; unmatched bases: 1. CDR3 DNA sequence: TGTGCCAGCAGACAGGGGACTAACTATGGCTACACCTTC. As protein: CASRQGTNYGYTF.

V and J are TRBV11-3 and TRBJ2-1, with D maybe TRBD2 (6 bases). Germline loops: CDR1 SGHNT, CDR2 YENEEA. CDR3 size: 12 residues. The V end was cut by 4 bases, the J end by 8 bases, with 9 bases between. CDR3 nucleotides: TGTGCCAGCAGCTCGGGGACTCATGAGCAGTTCTTC. Its protein is CASSSGTHEQFF. The whole variable domain, remainder taken from reference TRBV11-3 and TRBJ2-1, is EAGVVQSPRYKIIEKKQPVAFWCNPISGHNTLYWYLQNLGQGPELLIRYENEEAVDDSQLPKDRFSAERLKGVDSTLKIQPAELGDSAVYLCASSSGTHEQFFGPGTRLTVL.

This sequence joins TRBV6-5 and TRBJ1-2, with no clear D. Germline lookup yields CDR1 MNHEY and CDR2 SVGAGI. V was clipped by 0 bases and J by 1 base, with 6 bases between them. The CDR3 runs to 14 residues. The CDR3 here is CASSYSTGNYGYTF. The CDR3 DNA reads as TGTGCCAGCAGTTACTCGACGGGTAACTATGGCTACACCTTC.

Only one count was recorded for this clone. The chain is built from TRBV28 and TRBJ2-7; the match to TRBD1 covers 12 bases. Per the germline V gene, CDR1 is MDHEN and CDR2 is SYDVKM. The J segment lost 0 bases and the V segment lost 8 bases, leaving 2 bases of the junction unmatched. The CDR3 consists of 14 residues. The chain's CDR3 is CASGTGGPSYEQYF. DNA of the CDR3: TGTGCCAGCGGGACAGGGGGCCCCTCCTACGAGCAGTACTTC.

This clone has only a few counts. This chain links TRBV6-5 with TRBJ2-7, with 9 positions matching TRBD1. Germline V gene lookup returns CDR1 MNHEY and CDR2 SVGAGI. The J segment lost 5 bases and the V segment lost 6 bases, leaving 8 bases of the junction unmatched. The CDR3 sequence is 14 residues long. The CDR3 loop reads CASSLRDRVNEQYF. CDR3 nucleotide sequence: TGTGCCAGCAGCCTCCGGGACAGGGTCAACGAGCAGTACTTC.

This clone was seen a few times. The chain is built from TRBV5-3 and TRBJ1-1; 8 bases fit TRBD1. TRBV5-3 is an ORF, with its function uncertain. CDR3 length: 15 amino acids. Germline trimming cut 8 bases from V and 4 bases from J; bases unmatched to any gene: 13. The CDR3 sequence: CARREVGGQVTEAFF. CDR3 coding DNA: TGTGCCAGGAGAGAAGTCGGGGGACAGGTCACTGAAGCTTTCTTT.

A few counts support this clone. This chain connects TRBV30 to TRBJ1-1; D unclear. There are 13 residues in the CDR3. Between the trimmed V and J ends, which lost 3 bases and 4 bases, there was a span of 12 bases. CDR1 is GTSNPN and CDR2 is SVGIG in the germline V gene (reference sequence). CDR3 in amino acids: CAWSRHRLTEAFF. CDR3 coding DNA: TGTGCCTGGAGCCGGCACCGCCTCACTGAAGCTTTCTTT. The full variable domain, completed using reference TRBV30 and TRBJ1-1, is SQTIHQWPATLVQPVGSPLSLECTVEGTSNPNLYWYRQAAGRGLQLLFYSVGIGQISSEVPQNLSASRPQDRQFILSSKKLLLSDSGFYLCAWSRHRLTEAFFGQGTRLTVV.

The chain recombines TRBV5-6 with TRBJ1-1, with a tentative D call TRBD1 (5 bases). The germline V gene encodes CDR1 SGHDT and CDR2 YYEEEE. With 2 bases removed from V and 3 bases from J, the gap between germline ends came to 11 bases. This CDR3 is built from 14 residues. The CDR3 nucleotides are TGTGCCAGCAGCTTTGGGGGAGGGTACACTGAAGCTTTCTTT. Translating it yields CASSFGGGYTEAFF.

This clone was seen a few times. The CDR3 sequence is CASSLRGNQETQYF. CDR3 nucleotides: TGTGCCAGCAGCTTGCGAGGGAACCAAGAGACCCAGTACTTC. The chain uses TRBV5-6 and TRBJ2-5; TRBD2 is a possible D gene (5 bases). Germline lookup yields CDR1 SGHDT and CDR2 YYEEEE. CDR3 length equals 14 residues. V lost 1 base and J 0 bases, leaving 7 bases between the germline ends. Based on the CDR3 plus reference TRBV5-6 and TRBJ2-5, the full variable domain is DAGVTQSPTHLIKTRGQQVTLRCSPKSGHDTVSWYQQALGQGPQFIFQYYEEEERQRGNFPDRFSGHQFPNYSSELNVNALLLGDSALYLCASSLRGNQETQYFGPGTRLLVL.

This clone showed up just once. V usage is TRBV6-4 and J usage is TRBJ2-1; possible D gene TRBD2, 7 bases. V shed 6 bases and J shed 8 bases, with 17 bases lying between them. Per germline, CDR1 MRHNA and CDR2 SNTAGT. The CDR3 spans 14 residues. The CDR3 DNA reads TGTGCCAGCAGCCGCAGGGGCGGGAGCTATGAGCAGTTCTTC. It specifies CASSRRGGSYEQFF.

The genes are TRBV30 and TRBJ1-1, with D maybe TRBD1 (6 bases). V lost 1 base and J 5 bases, leaving 14 bases between the germline ends. CDR1 is GTSNPN and CDR2 is SVGIG in the germline V gene (reference sequence). The CDR3 runs to 14 residues. This CDR3 reads CAWSETGGRTEAFF. The CDR3 DNA sequence: TGTGCCTGGAGTGAAACCGGGGGGCGTACTGAAGCTTTCTTT.